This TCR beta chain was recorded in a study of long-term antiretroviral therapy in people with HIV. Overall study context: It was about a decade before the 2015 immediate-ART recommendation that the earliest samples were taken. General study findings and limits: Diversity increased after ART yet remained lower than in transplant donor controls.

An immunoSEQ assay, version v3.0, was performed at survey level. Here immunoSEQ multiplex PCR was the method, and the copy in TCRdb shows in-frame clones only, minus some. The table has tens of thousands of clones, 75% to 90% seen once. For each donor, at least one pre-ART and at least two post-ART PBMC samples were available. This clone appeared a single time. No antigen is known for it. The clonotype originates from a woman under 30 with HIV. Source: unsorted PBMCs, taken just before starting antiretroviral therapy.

CDR3 in amino acids: CASSLVLAGGDEQFF. The DNA for the CDR3 is TGCGCCAGCAGCTTGGTCCTAGCGGGAGGGGATGAGCAGTTCTTC. The chain has TRBV5-1 and TRBJ2-1; 12 positions match TRBD2. The germline V gene encodes CDR1 SGHRS and CDR2 YFSETQ. Trimming removed 0 bases from V and 8 bases from J; junction bases left unmatched: 3. The CDR3 runs to 15 residues.